This T cell receptor beta chain was captured by sequencing in a study of blood T cell repertoires in COVID-19. The data were produced by immunoSEQ multiplex PCR, yet TCRdb's version contains in-frame clones alone and is incomplete. The sample shows about 210,000 clones, around nine tenths of them seen only once. The CDR3 loop spans 13 amino acids. Looked up from germline, CDR1 is SNHLY and CDR2 is FYNNEI. V lost 6 bases and J 1 base, leaving 9 bases between the germline ends. The sequencing sample was made of peripheral blood. This clonotype originated in a woman aged 40 to 50 with acute or convalescent COVID-19. This chain connects TRBV2 to TRBJ1-2, with D perhaps TRBD1 (5 bases). The chain's CDR3 is CASRLQVNYGYTF. CDR3 bases: TGTGCCAGCAGACTACAGGTTAACTATGGCTACACCTTC.